The T cell receptor (beta chain) under discussion was sequenced for a study of beta chain features in type 1 diabetes. Study-level points and caveats: A definitive answer on HLA type influencing TCRB rearrangement was not reached here. The similarity of naive, central memory and Treg TCRB repertoires appeared greater among patients than among healthy donors.

Germline V gene lookup returns CDR1 MNHEY and CDR2 SVGAGI. The CDR3 sequence is 13 residues long. The V end lost 5 bases, the J end lost 5 bases, and 12 bases lay between the germline ends. This clone was observed a few times. Its target is unknown. Every isolated RNA sample was fully reverse transcribed, so sequencing captured expressed TCRB transcripts. The repertoire was sequenced with immunoSEQ multiplex PCR; TCRdb's copy has only in-frame clones and lacks some. The table has 140,000 or so clones, about a tenth seen once. The TCR comes from a young man in good health. J is TRBJ1-1 and V is TRBV6-5; D is ambiguous. The sequencing input was central memory CD4+ T cells from blood. CDR3 amino acids: CASSLGSRTEAFF. CDR3 nucleotides: TGTGCCAGCAGTCTCGGGTCGCGGACTGAAGCTTTCTTT.